The sequence of this T cell receptor beta chain was determined in a study of long-term antiretroviral therapy in people with HIV. Findings of the study overall: Although diversity increased after ART, it remained lower than in transplant donor controls. The study lacked data on ART adherence, viral resistance or therapy changes.

Every specimen provided roughly 1-10 million cryopreserved PBMC before DNA extraction took place. Notes on this clone: Its antigen is currently unknown.

Version v3.0 of the immunoSEQ assay was performed at survey level. The study targeted roughly 40,000-50,000 T-cell genomes per sample in sequencing. Produced via immunoSEQ multiplex PCR; TCRdb's table is partial and in-frame only. There are 17,000 or so clones in the sample; 76% occur only once, and approximately 16% lies in the top ten. The V and J ends lost 2 bases and 5 bases, in that order; junction bases with no gene match: 5. The CDR3 length is 14 residues. Germline V gives CDR1 GTSNPN, CDR2 SVGIG (reference sequence). The specimen comprised unsorted PBMCs, sampled 2.5 years before starting antiretroviral therapy. The rearrangement joins TRBV30 to TRBJ1-5; 8 bases agree with TRBD1. The TCR was taken from a woman between 50 and 59 years old with HIV. The CDR3: CAWSTGGGDQPQHF. Written as DNA, the CDR3 is TGTGCCTGGAGTACAGGGGGAGGAGATCAGCCCCAGCATTTT.